These T cell receptor beta chains were read from a single sample in a study of molecular identifiers for immune sequencing clone quantification. TCRdb re-called the PCR reads with MiXCR, one entry per CDR3 protein. The sample shows fewer than 100,000 distinct CDR3 sequences, around 23% of them seen only once. What was sequenced was naive CD8+ T cells from blood, with Jurkat cell RNA spiked in. The receptors come from a human donor in good health. Some libraries in this study had Jurkat cell RNA spiked in. CDR3s include the opening cysteine and the closing phenylalanine or tryptophan.

v_gene	CDR3aa
TRBV18	CASSQPGLGYEQYF
TRBV28	CASRKLVNYNEQFF
TRBV27	CASRASPENTGAFF
TRBV19	CASSISRVNSNQPQHF
TRBV24-1	CATSPTGSDTQYF
TRBV4-2	CASSQEGETYEQYF
TRBV6-2/TRBV6-3	CASSPIQEGAQPQHF
TRBV11-2	CASSFWGGNTEAFF
TRBV7-9	CASSFRPGQDTQYF
TRBV7-9	CASSRRGPYGQYF
TRBV5-5	CASSWTLTDQAFF
TRBV7-8	CASSNNWAGDREVEQHETQYF
TRBV27	CASGEREEFTGELFF
TRBV7-9	CASSLSFPRDQPQHF
TRBV6-5	CASSYSDGAEGVLTF
TRBV7-9	CASRDGMNTEAFF
TRBV12-3/TRBV12-4	CASGLGGGIPEAFF
TRBV29-1	CSVEGQGRFVSYGYTF
TRBV7-2	CASRDSGNEQFF
TRBV11-2	CASSPYRAAYNEQFF
TRBV5-1	CASSPASSYEQYF
TRBV7-9	CASSLELADYEQYF
TRBV10-3	CAISDERGGPDTQYF
TRBV20-1	CSARTATSGKQETQYF
TRBV12-3/TRBV12-4	CASSLSMGPPNHEQFF
TRBV19	CASRQGYNQPQHF
TRBV20-1	CSARGQGMTSGHHDEQFF
TRBV29-1	CSVGMGLQTYEQYF
TRBV3-1	CASSHAPGQGTYEQYF
TRBV12-3/TRBV12-4	CASSSDSRGGYTF
TRBV20-1	CSAPRAQVRNEQFF
TRBV11-3	CASSAGTGSSCEQYF
TRBV2	CASSGGLAPSQETQYF
TRBV20-1	CSARDPAALSYEQYF
TRBV21-1	CASSKALDYHTDTQYF
TRBV4-1	CASSQDVPDISETFF
TRBV20-1	CSARITGTANQPQHF
TRBV9	CASSVGFSGRSHPSGELFF
TRBV4-1	CASSQVFGDSETQYF
TRBV29-1	CSVGAGGVFYEQYF
TRBV27	CASSKNNYGYTF
TRBV24-1	CATSDPAPYHNEQFF
TRBV7-9	CASSLALSETQYF
TRBV4-3	CASSQGTSGTYEQYF
TRBV27	CASSASVSSYEQYF
TRBV29-1	CSVFRVGDQTYEQYF